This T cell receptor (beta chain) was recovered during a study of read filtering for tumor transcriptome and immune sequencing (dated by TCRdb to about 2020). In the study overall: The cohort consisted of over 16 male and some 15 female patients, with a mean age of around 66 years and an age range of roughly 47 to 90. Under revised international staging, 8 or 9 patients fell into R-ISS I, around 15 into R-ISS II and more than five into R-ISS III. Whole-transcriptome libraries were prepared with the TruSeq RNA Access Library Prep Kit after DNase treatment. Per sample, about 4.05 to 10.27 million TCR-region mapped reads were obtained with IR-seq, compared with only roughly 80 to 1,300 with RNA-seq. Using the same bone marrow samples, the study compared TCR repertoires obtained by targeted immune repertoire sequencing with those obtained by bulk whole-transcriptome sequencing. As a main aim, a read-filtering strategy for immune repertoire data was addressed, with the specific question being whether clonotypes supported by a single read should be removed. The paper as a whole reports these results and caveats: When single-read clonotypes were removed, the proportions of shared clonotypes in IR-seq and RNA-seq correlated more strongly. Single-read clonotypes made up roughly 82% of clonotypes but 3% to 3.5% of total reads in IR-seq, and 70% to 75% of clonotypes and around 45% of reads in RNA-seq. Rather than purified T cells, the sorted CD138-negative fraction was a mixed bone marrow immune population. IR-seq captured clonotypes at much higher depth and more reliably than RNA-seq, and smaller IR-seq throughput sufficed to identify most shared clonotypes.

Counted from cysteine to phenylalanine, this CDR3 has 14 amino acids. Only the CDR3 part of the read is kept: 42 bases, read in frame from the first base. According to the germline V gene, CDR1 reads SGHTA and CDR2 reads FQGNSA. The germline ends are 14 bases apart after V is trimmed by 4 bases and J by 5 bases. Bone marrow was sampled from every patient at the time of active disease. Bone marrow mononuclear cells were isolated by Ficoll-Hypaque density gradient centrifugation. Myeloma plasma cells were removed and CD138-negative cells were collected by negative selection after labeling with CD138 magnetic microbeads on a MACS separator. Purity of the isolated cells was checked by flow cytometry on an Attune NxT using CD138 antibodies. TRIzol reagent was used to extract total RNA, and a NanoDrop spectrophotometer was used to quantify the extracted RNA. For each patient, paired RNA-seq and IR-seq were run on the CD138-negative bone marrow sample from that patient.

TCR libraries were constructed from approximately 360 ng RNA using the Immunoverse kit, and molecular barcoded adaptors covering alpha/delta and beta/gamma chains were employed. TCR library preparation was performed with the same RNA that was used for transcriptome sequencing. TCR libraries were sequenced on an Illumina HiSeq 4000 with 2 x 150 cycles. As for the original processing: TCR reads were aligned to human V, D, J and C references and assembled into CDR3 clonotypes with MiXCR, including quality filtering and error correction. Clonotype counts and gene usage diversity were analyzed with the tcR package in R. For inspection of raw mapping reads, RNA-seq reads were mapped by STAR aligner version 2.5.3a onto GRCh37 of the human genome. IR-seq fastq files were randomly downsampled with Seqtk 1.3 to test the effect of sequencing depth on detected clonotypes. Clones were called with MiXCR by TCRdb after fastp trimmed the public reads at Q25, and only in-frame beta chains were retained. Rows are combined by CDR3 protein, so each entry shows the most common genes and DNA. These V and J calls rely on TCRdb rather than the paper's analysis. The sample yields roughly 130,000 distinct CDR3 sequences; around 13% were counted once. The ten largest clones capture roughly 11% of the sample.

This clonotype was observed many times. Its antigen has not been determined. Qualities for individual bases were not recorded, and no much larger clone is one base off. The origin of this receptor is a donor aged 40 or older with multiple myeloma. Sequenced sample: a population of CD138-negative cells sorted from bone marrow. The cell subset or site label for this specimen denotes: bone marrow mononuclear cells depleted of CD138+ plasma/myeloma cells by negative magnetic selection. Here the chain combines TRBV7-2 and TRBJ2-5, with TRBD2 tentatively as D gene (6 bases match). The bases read TGTGCCAGCAGCTCGCCGACTAGAGGGGAGACCCAGTACTTC. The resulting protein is CASSSPTRGETQYF.